Below, 13 T cell receptor beta chains from the same sample are listed, as sequenced in a study of blood T cell repertoires in COVID-19. Clones were sequenced by immunoSEQ multiplex PCR, and TCRdb holds only the in-frame ones, with some missing. The sample carries around 250,000 clones, more than 75% recorded once. Sequencing was performed on PBMCs or T cells enriched from blood (not recorded which). Receptors were obtained from a woman aged 45-60 years who had recovered from COVID-19.

This chain joins TRBV29-1 and TRBJ1-6, with 10 bases matching TRBD1. Trimming removed 6 bases from V and 10 bases from J; junction bases left unmatched: 6. The CDR3 sequence is 13 residues long. CDR1 SQVTM and CDR2 ANQGSEA come from the germline V gene. CDR3 in DNA: TGCAGCGTACTGGACAGGGGGACCTCACCCCTCCACTTT. This gives the protein CSVLDRGTSPLHF. The entire variable domain, with the rest obtained from reference TRBV29-1 and TRBJ1-6, is as follows: SAVISQKPSRDICQRGTSLTIQCQVDSQVTMMFWYRQQPGQSLTLIATANQGSEATYESGFVIDKFPISRPNLTFSTLTVSNMSPEDSSIYLCSVLDRGTSPLHFGNGTRLTVT.

As to this clone: This same CDR3 is encoded by further DNA sequences in the sample. The chain combines TRBV7-9 with TRBJ2-1; D possibly corresponds to TRBD1 (5 bases). Trimming shortened V by 2 bases and J by 8 bases, and 7 bases separated the two germline ends. Germline CDR1 and CDR2: SEHNR and FQNEAQ (reference sequence). The CDR3 spans 12 residues. This CDR3 is CASSLRGDEQFF. CDR3 nucleotides: TGTGCCAGCAGCTTAAGGGGTGATGAGCAGTTCTTC.

The chain links TRBV27 to TRBJ2-1, with TRBD1 as a possible D gene (7 bases). V gave up 4 bases and J gave up 8 bases, with 18 bases separating them. The CDR3 spans 15 residues. The V gene's germline CDR1 is MNHEY and CDR2 SMNVEV (reference sequence). This CDR3 is CASSSPGGRGDEQFF. The CDR3 nucleotides are TGTGCCAGCAGTTCCCCCGGGGGCAGGGGGGATGAGCAGTTCTTC.

CDR3 region: CASSPGGQGADTQYF. The CDR3 bases are TGTGCCAGCTCGCCCGGGGGTCAGGGGGCTGATACGCAGTATTTT. J is TRBJ2-3 and V is TRBV7-2; TRBD1 aligns across 8 bases. The V segment lost 8 bases and the J segment 6 bases; nucleotides outside the gene matches: 13. Germline-derived CDR1 and CDR2 are SGHTA and FQGNSA. The CDR3 is 15 amino acids.

The chain carries TRBV29-1 and TRBJ2-1; the match to TRBD2 covers 13 bases. CDR1 is SQVTM and CDR2 is ANQGSEA in the germline V gene. The CDR3 has 14 residues. The J segment lost 9 bases and the V segment lost 4 bases, leaving 6 bases of the junction unmatched. CDR3 in amino acids: CSVGTSGRSGEQFF. DNA for the CDR3: TGCAGCGTTGGGACTAGCGGGAGATCGGGTGAGCAGTTCTTC.

The chain has TRBV2 and TRBJ2-2; 10 nucleotides agree with TRBD2. CDR3 length: 15 residues. V dropped 5 bases and J dropped 4; count of bases not matched to a gene: 4. CDR1 is SNHLY and CDR2 is FYNNEI in the germline V gene. The CDR3 sequence is CASSLGLALTGELFF. The DNA of the CDR3 is TGTGCCAGCAGTCTGGGACTAGCGCTCACCGGGGAGCTGTTTTTT.

The V gene is TRBV9, the J gene TRBJ2-3; 7 positions match TRBD1. Unmatched junction bases numbered 3, after V lost 0 bases and J lost 2 bases. This CDR3 region has 15 residues. CDR1 SGDLS and CDR2 YYNGEE come from the germline V gene. The DNA of the CDR3 is TGTGCCAGCAGCGTAGTGGGACAGAACACAGATACGCAGTATTTT. Residues: CASSVVGQNTDTQYF.

The genes are TRBV19 and TRBJ2-7; 7 nucleotides line up with TRBD1. The CDR3 runs to 15 residues. Germline assignment: CDR1 LNHDA and CDR2 SQIVND (reference sequence). The V and J ends lost 5 bases and 7 bases, in that order; junction bases with no gene match: 14. The chain's CDR3 is CASSSMGDSVNEQYF. In DNA, the CDR3 is TGTGCCAGTAGTTCGATGGGGGACAGTGTGAATGAGCAGTACTTC. Filled out from reference TRBV19 and TRBJ2-7, the complete variable domain reads DGGITQSPKYLFRKEGQNVTLSCEQNLNHDAMYWYRQDPGQGLRLIYYSQIVNDFQKGDIAEGYSVSREKKESFPLTVTSAQKNPTAFYLCASSSMGDSVNEQYFGPGTRLTVT.

This rearrangement joins TRBV28 to TRBJ1-5; 9 bases fit TRBD1. The J segment lost 6 bases and the V segment lost 5 bases, leaving 5 bases of the junction unmatched. Germline lookup yields CDR1 MDHEN and CDR2 SYDVKM. The CDR3 is 14 residues long. The CDR3 region is CASSGTGISQPQHF. In DNA, the CDR3 is TGTGCCAGCAGTGGGACAGGGATATCTCAGCCCCAGCATTTT.

V usage is TRBV12-3 or TRBV12-4 and J usage is TRBJ2-1; D is unclear. Trimming stripped 6 bases from V and 2 bases from J, with 5 bases between. This CDR3 contains 12 residues. The CDR3 DNA sequence: TGTGCCAGCAGGTCTACCTACAATGAGCAGTTCTTC. Translated: CASRSTYNEQFF.

The V call is TRBV19, the J call TRBJ1-1; D unresolved. The germline V gene has CDR1 LNHDA and CDR2 SQIVND (reference sequence). V was cut by 6 bases and J by 6 bases, with 17 bases left in between. The length of the CDR3 is 14 residues. The CDR3 DNA is TGTGCCAGTAGCAACAGCCATGGGAGCTCTGAAGCTTTCTTT. Protein sequence: CASSNSHGSSEAFF.

The rearrangement uses TRBV5-1 and TRBJ2-1; perhaps TRBD2 as D (5 bases). Germline V lookup: CDR1 SGHRS, CDR2 YFSETQ. Trimming left V 2 bases short and J 12 bases short, with 18 bases between. This CDR3 has 14 residues. The DNA of the CDR3 is TGCGCCAGCAGCTTTGGAGGAACTACCACTGGGCAGTTCTTC. Protein sequence: CASSFGGTTTGQFF.

V gene TRBV18 combines with J gene TRBJ1-3; TRBD1 aligns across 7 bases. Per the germline V gene, CDR1 is KGHSH and CDR2 is LQKENI. The CDR3 runs 12 residues. Trimming removed 3 bases from V and 8 bases from J; junction bases left unmatched: 1. The CDR3 loop is CASSPQGDTIYF. CDR3 nucleotides: TGTGCCAGCTCACCGCAGGGGGACACCATATATTTT.